This record concerns one T cell receptor beta chain sequence. One entry per CDR3 protein results from TCRdb running MiXCR on the 5' RACE reads. The data hold hundreds of thousands of distinct CDR3 sequences, with about 20% observed a single time. Donors uniformly comprised healthy Caucasians. This record belongs to a study of identical twins. Germline CDR1 and CDR2: SGHVS and FQNEAQ. CDR3 length: 14 amino acids. V was trimmed by 5 bases and J by 5 bases, leaving 15 bases between them. These sequences were also reported in another study, on T cells expressing NK-cell markers. Per that study: Beta-chain profiling covered CD3+CD56+NKG2C+, CD3+CD56+NKG2C- and CD3+CD56-NKG2C+ sorted subsets. Roughly 1.0-8% of CD8+ T cells in a handful of donors belonged to dominant NKG2C+ clonotypes. The study found these clonotypes also leading the CD3+CD56-NKG2C+ fraction in a few donors.

The TCR comes from a woman younger than 30 in good health. The chain uses TRBV7-8 and TRBJ2-5; D ambiguous. The sample comprised PBMCs. In DNA form, the CDR3 reads TGTGCCAGCAGCGCCCGGGTAGGATCGGAGACCCAGTACTTC. It yields the protein CASSARVGSETQYF.